The rows below give T cell receptor beta chains drawn from one sample of a study of cytomegalovirus exposure and HLA in healthy donors. Clones were read by immunoSEQ multiplex PCR, and TCRdb kept only the in-frame ones, dropping some. The table records about 89,000 clones, about 85% of them present only once. Sequenced input: PBMCs. The source of these receptors is a man in his forties in good health and CMV-seropositive. Both conserved end residues are part of each CDR3. Fields, in order: J gene, CDR3 length, D gene, V gene, CDR3 protein, CDR3 DNA. D genes are given only for firm matches.

J gene: TRBJ2-7
CDR3 length: 14
D gene: NA
V gene: TRBV18
CDR3 protein: CASSPDSISYEQYF
CDR3 DNA: TGTGCCAGCTCACCAGACAGTATCTCCTACGAGCAGTACTTC

J gene: TRBJ2-7
CDR3 length: 15
D gene: NA
V gene: TRBV4-1
CDR3 protein: CASSQGLVQIYEQYF
CDR3 DNA: TGCGCCAGCAGCCAAGGGCTGGTTCAGATCTACGAGCAGTACTTC

J gene: TRBJ2-1
CDR3 length: 22
D gene: TRBD2
V gene: TRBV27
CDR3 protein: CASSPQVAGMRSGRAQYNEQFF
CDR3 DNA: TGTGCCAGCAGTCCCCAGGTCGCGGGGATGAGGAGCGGGAGGGCTCAATACAATGAGCAGTTCTTC

J gene: TRBJ2-5
CDR3 length: 14
D gene: NA
V gene: TRBV5-4
CDR3 protein: CASSPGQNQETQYF
CDR3 DNA: TGTGCCAGCAGCCCTGGACAGAATCAAGAGACCCAGTACTTC

J gene: TRBJ1-1
CDR3 length: 14
D gene: NA
V gene: TRBV29-1
CDR3 protein: CSVDGRRMNTEAFF
CDR3 DNA: TGCAGCGTTGATGGACGGAGGATGAACACTGAAGCTTTCTTT

J gene: TRBJ1-1
CDR3 length: 17
D gene: TRBD1
V gene: TRBV18
CDR3 protein: CASSPFKGARVITEAFF
CDR3 DNA: TGTGCCAGCTCACCATTTAAGGGGGCGCGGGTGATCACTGAAGCTTTCTTT

J gene: TRBJ2-2
CDR3 length: 14
D gene: NA
V gene: TRBV28
CDR3 protein: CASNRVRNTGELFF
CDR3 DNA: TGTGCCAGCAACAGGGTTAGGAACACCGGGGAGCTGTTTTTT

J gene: TRBJ2-2
CDR3 length: 16
D gene: TRBD1
V gene: TRBV18
CDR3 protein: CASSLVTGANTGELFF
CDR3 DNA: TGTGCCAGCTCCCTGGTGACAGGGGCGAACACCGGGGAGCTGTTTTTT

J gene: TRBJ2-5
CDR3 length: 16
D gene: TRBD2
V gene: TRBV9
CDR3 protein: CASSVGLAGLQETQYF
CDR3 DNA: TGTGCCAGCAGCGTAGGACTAGCGGGCTTACAAGAGACCCAGTACTTC

J gene: TRBJ1-1
CDR3 length: 14
D gene: NA
V gene: TRBV13
CDR3 protein: CASSLPGVNTEAFF
CDR3 DNA: TGTGCCAGCAGCTTACCGGGGGTGAACACTGAAGCTTTCTTT

J gene: TRBJ2-5
CDR3 length: 13
D gene: TRBD1
V gene: TRBV11-2
CDR3 protein: CASSRDRRETQYF
CDR3 DNA: TGTGCCAGCAGCCGGGACAGGAGGGAGACCCAGTACTTC

J gene: TRBJ2-2
CDR3 length: 15
D gene: NA
V gene: TRBV19
CDR3 protein: CASSIAGGNTGELFF
CDR3 DNA: TGTGCCAGTAGTATCGCCGGGGGGAACACCGGGGAGCTGTTTTTT

J gene: TRBJ1-1
CDR3 length: 11
D gene: TRBD1
V gene: TRBV28
CDR3 protein: CATGGRREAFF
CDR3 DNA: TGTGCAACAGGGGGCAGACGAGAAGCTTTCTTT